Below are 15 T cell receptor beta chains sequenced from a single sample in a study of cytomegalovirus exposure and HLA in healthy donors. Only in-frame clones appear in the TCRdb table, and some are missing; sequencing was by immunoSEQ multiplex PCR. In the table there are 56,000 or so clones, more than 80% of which are singletons. The sequenced sample consisted of PBMCs. The receptors shown here come from a man aged 18 to 35 in good health and CMV-seronegative.

This clone was found once. This chain uses TRBV12-5 with TRBJ2-2; D is possibly TRBD1 (6 bases). Per the germline V gene, CDR1 is LGHNT and CDR2 is FRNRAP. This CDR3 comprises 16 residues. V was pared by 1 base and J by 5 bases, with 14 bases between. In nucleotides, the CDR3 is TGTGCTAGTGGTTTGGCCCAGGGGTCAGGTACCGGGGAGCTGTTTTTT. As protein: CASGLAQGSGTGELFF.

The rearrangement uses TRBV27 and TRBJ2-1, with D tentatively TRBD2 (5 bases). Germline CDR1 reads MNHEY; CDR2 reads SMNVEV (reference sequence). The CDR3 sequence is 14 residues long. V lost 6 bases and J lost 6, with 15 bases in between. CDR3 nucleotide sequence: TGTGCCAGCAGACAACGGGGATCCGTCAATGAGCAGTTCTTC. Translated, it gives CASRQRGSVNEQFF.

This CDR3 is CASSPTATGGETQYF. The CDR3 region has the DNA TGTGCCAGCAGCCCTACCGCGACAGGGGGCGAGACCCAGTACTTC. The gene calls are TRBV5-6 and TRBJ2-5; TRBD1 matches at 10 bases. This CDR3 contains 15 residues. From germline, CDR1 is SGHDT and CDR2 YYEEEE. J gave up 5 bases and V 4 bases, and 8 bases lay outside the gene matches.

This chain uses TRBV5-1 with TRBJ2-1; TRBD1 agrees at 10 bases. V lost 7 bases to trimming and J lost 4 bases; unmatched junction nucleotides: 11. The CDR3 runs 16 residues. The germline V gene has CDR1 SGHRS and CDR2 YFSETQ. The CDR3 nucleotides read TGCGCCAGCTCGGCGGCAAGGACAGGGGGGTACAATGAGCAGTTCTTC. It translates to CASSAARTGGYNEQFF.

The chain combines TRBV20-1 with TRBJ1-2; D unclear. Deletions cut 0 bases from V and 5 bases from J, with 4 bases between. Per germline, CDR1 DFQATT and CDR2 SNEGSKA (reference sequence). The CDR3 length is 11 residues. CDR3 residues: CSARDEYGYTF. Here the CDR3 DNA reads TGCAGTGCTAGAGACGAGTATGGCTACACCTTC.

The chain has TRBV28 and TRBJ1-4, with 8 bases aligning to TRBD1. J lost 8 bases, V lost 5 bases, and 10 bases had no gene match. Looked up from germline, CDR1 is MDHEN and CDR2 is SYDVKM. The CDR3 is 15 residues long. The CDR3 bases are TGTGCCAGCAGTGTAGACAGGGGCGGTTACGAAAAACTGTTTTTT. Its protein is CASSVDRGGYEKLFF.

V is TRBV25-1 and J is TRBJ2-7; D ambiguous. Germline V gene data show CDR1 as MGHDK and CDR2 as SYGVNS. The CDR3 loop spans 13 amino acids. Trimming shortened V by 3 bases and J by 2 bases, and 8 bases separated the two germline ends. CDR3 DNA: TGTGCCAGCAGTGATGGCGGAGCCTACGAGCAGTACTTC. This codes for CASSDGGAYEQYF.

The chain joins TRBV21-1 to TRBJ2-1; the D call TRBD2 from the table was never checked on the DNA. TRBV21-1 corresponds to a pseudogene. CDR3 size: 18 residues. CDR3 sequence: CASSKGRTSGSSYNEQFF. CDR3 DNA sequence: TGTGCCAGCAGCAAAGGTAGGACTAGCGGGAGCTCCTACAATGAGCAGTTCTTC.

The chain joins TRBV11-2 to TRBJ2-5; 9 bases line up with TRBD2. The germline V gene has CDR1 SGHAT and CDR2 FQNNGV. V gave up 0 bases and J gave up 2 bases; unmatched junction bases: 4. The CDR3 length is 16 residues. The CDR3 nucleotides are TGTGCCAGCAGCTTAGAAGGTAGCGGGAGACAAGAGACCCAGTACTTC. This translates into CASSLEGSGRQETQYF.

CDR3 DNA: TGTGCCAGCAGCGTAGAAGCGGGAGGGCTTGAGACCCAGTACTTC. Residues: CASSVEAGGLETQYF. The chain links TRBV9 to TRBJ2-5; 10 bases align to TRBD2. Germline lookup yields CDR1 SGDLS and CDR2 YYNGEE. V lost 0 bases to trimming and J lost 5 bases; unmatched junction nucleotides: 4. CDR3 size: 15 residues.

The rearrangement joins TRBV27 to TRBJ2-7; unclear D gene. CDR3 length equals 14 residues. Trimming took off 2 bases at V and 5 bases at J, with 13 bases between the two ends. Germline CDR1 and CDR2: MNHEY and SMNVEV (reference sequence). CDR3 sequence: CASSLLGLEHEQYF. CDR3 DNA: TGTGCCAGCAGTTTACTAGGTCTTGAACACGAGCAGTACTTC.

This clone appeared a single time. This rearrangement joins TRBV7-6 to TRBJ2-1; 9 bases line up with TRBD1. The CDR3 runs 15 residues. Per the germline V gene, CDR1 is SGHVS and CDR2 is FNYEAQ. V shed 3 bases and J 4 bases; nucleotides not matched to a gene: 4. This CDR3 is CASSFTGGRYNEQFF. The CDR3 DNA reads as TGTGCCAGCAGCTTCACAGGGGGCAGATACAATGAGCAGTTCTTC.

V usage is TRBV18 and J usage is TRBJ1-2; TRBD1 might be the D (6 bases). V was pared by 3 bases and J by 4 bases, with 9 bases between. CDR1 is KGHSH, CDR2 LQKENI, per germline. The CDR3 spans 13 residues. DNA for the CDR3: TGTGCCAGCTCACCCGGACAGCCCTATGGCTACACCTTC. It is translated as CASSPGQPYGYTF.

The V gene is TRBV6-5, the J gene TRBJ2-1, with a possible D match to TRBD2 (6 bases). The V and J ends lost 6 bases and 2 bases respectively, with 14 bases between them. CDR3 length: 15 residues. Germline CDR1 and CDR2: MNHEY and SVGAGI. CDR3 in amino acids: CASSRRDSPYNEQFF. The CDR3 nucleotides are TGTGCCAGCAGCCGGCGGGACTCCCCCTACAATGAGCAGTTCTTC.

The J gene is TRBJ2-7, the V gene TRBV4-2; D unresolved. CDR1 and CDR2 from the germline V gene are LGHNA and YNFKEQ. V was clipped by 0 bases and J by 6 bases, with 12 bases between them. The CDR3 loop spans 14 amino acids. CDR3 protein: CASSQDRLVTEQYF. CDR3 coding DNA: TGTGCCAGCAGCCAAGATCGGCTAGTGACCGAGCAGTACTTC.